One sample yielded the 20 T cell receptor beta chains listed below, sequenced in a study of PD-L1 blockade in urothelial cancer. The time point is: peripheral blood 6 weeks after treatment start. Sequencing used immunoSEQ multiplex PCR; TCRdb keeps in-frame clones, though not all of them. Altogether around 50,000 clones are present, over 75% being singletons, with the ten largest covering under 2.5%. The specimen was PBMCs, collected around atezolizumab (anti-PD-L1) treatment. The source of these receptors is a man aged 50-59 years with urothelial cancer.

The chain carries TRBV9 and TRBJ2-3; 7 bases line up with TRBD2. The junction had 7 bases not matched to a gene; V was cut back by 4 bases and J by 2 bases. The CDR3 length is 15 residues. The germline V gene encodes CDR1 SGDLS and CDR2 YYNGEE. The CDR3 sequence: CASSSQRGFTDTQYF. The CDR3 coding sequence is TGTGCCAGCAGCTCGCAGCGGGGATTCACAGATACGCAGTATTTT.

V gene TRBV6-6 combines with J gene TRBJ2-7, with D perhaps matching TRBD2 (5 bases). From germline, CDR1 is MNHNY and CDR2 SVGAGI (reference sequence). V was pared by 8 bases and J by 5 bases, with 13 bases between. The CDR3 contains 12 residues. The chain's CDR3 is CASGGPRNEQYF. The CDR3 region has the DNA TGTGCCAGCGGAGGCCCAAGAAACGAGCAGTACTTC.

The chain links TRBV28 to TRBJ2-4, with D possibly TRBD1 on 5 matching bases. With 3 bases removed from V and 8 bases from J, the gap between germline ends came to 14 bases. CDR3 size: 14 residues. The germline V gene encodes CDR1 MDHEN and CDR2 SYDVKM. CDR3 amino acids: CASSFRTEGDIQYF. CDR3 nucleotide sequence: TGTGCCAGCAGTTTTCGGACCGAAGGGGACATTCAGTACTTC.

This clone showed up just once. This chain uses TRBV6-1 with TRBJ2-7, with 8 positions matching TRBD2. The V gene end was trimmed by 3 bases and the J gene end by 2 bases; junction bases not matched to a gene: 3. The V gene's germline CDR1 is MNHNS and CDR2 SASEGT. The CDR3 has 14 amino acids. The DNA of the CDR3 is TGTGCCAGCAGTGATGCTAGCGGGCCCTACGAGCAGTACTTC. The encoded protein is CASSDASGPYEQYF.

CDR3 sequence: CASRGGGGSYGYTF. CDR3 coding DNA: TGTGCCAGCAGAGGAGGCGGGGGGAGCTATGGCTACACCTTC. The chain is built from TRBV6-6 and TRBJ1-2; TRBD1 might be the D (5 bases). With 6 bases removed from V and 4 bases from J, the gap between germline ends came to 15 bases. The CDR3 length is 14 residues. The V gene's germline CDR1 is MNHNY and CDR2 SVGAGI (reference sequence).

This chain uses TRBV5-6 with TRBJ1-2, with D maybe TRBD1 (5 bases). The V and J ends lost 0 bases and 8 bases respectively, with 20 bases between them. Per germline, CDR1 SGHDT and CDR2 YYEEEE. The CDR3 runs to 16 residues. CDR3 in DNA: TGTGCCAGCAGCTTGGCCGGGGGAGGAGGATCTAAGGGCTACACCTTC. It codes for CASSLAGGGGSKGYTF.

The chain is built from TRBV27 and TRBJ2-7, with 11 bases fitting TRBD2. Germline lookup yields CDR1 MNHEY and CDR2 SMNVEV (reference sequence). This CDR3 region has 15 residues. V shed 6 bases, J shed 3 bases, and the junction held 7 bases outside the gene matches. The CDR3 region is CASSLATSGGYEQYF. As DNA, the CDR3 is TGTGCCAGCAGCCTTGCCACTAGCGGGGGCTACGAGCAGTACTTC.

The rearrangement links TRBV29-1 to TRBJ2-3; D may be TRBD2 (6 bases). The V gene's germline CDR1 is SQVTM and CDR2 ANQGSEA. The CDR3 covers 14 residues. Between the trimmed V and J ends, which lost 5 bases and 1 base, there was a span of 13 bases. CDR3 sequence reads: CSVLSSARTDTQYF. DNA of the CDR3: TGCAGCGTTCTTTCTAGCGCCCGCACAGATACGCAGTATTTT.

V usage is TRBV11-2 and J usage is TRBJ1-4; D may be TRBD1 (6 bases). Per germline, CDR1 SGHAT and CDR2 FQNNGV. The CDR3 extends over 15 amino acids. Trimming shortened V by 2 bases and J by 4 bases, and 11 bases separated the two germline ends. Here the CDR3 reads CASSLSRGNNEKLFF. CDR3 DNA sequence: TGTGCCAGCAGCTTATCCAGGGGCAATAATGAAAAACTGTTTTTT.

This chain uses TRBV28 with TRBJ1-4, with 10 bases aligning to TRBD1. CDR1 and CDR2 from the germline V gene are MDHEN and SYDVKM. The CDR3 spans 15 residues. The V segment lost 5 bases and the J segment 7 bases; nucleotides outside the gene matches: 7. The CDR3 bases are TGTGCCAGCAGTCCCCCGGGACAGGGGCTTGAAAAACTGTTTTTT. Translation gives CASSPPGQGLEKLFF.

This clone was recorded once. This sequence joins TRBV7-6 and TRBJ2-4; 9 bases align to TRBD1. This CDR3 has 18 residues. Germline CDR1 SGHVS, CDR2 FNYEAQ. After removal of 1 base from V and 2 bases from J, the junction contained 9 bases not matched to a gene. The CDR3: CASSLVAPGQGSKNIQYF. Written as DNA, the CDR3 is TGTGCCAGCAGCTTAGTAGCCCCCGGACAGGGGTCCAAAAACATTCAGTACTTC.

The V and J genes are TRBV27 and TRBJ2-5, with a weak D call TRBD2 (7 bases). The germline CDR1 and CDR2 sequences are MNHEY and SMNVEV (reference sequence). The V end was cut by 9 bases, the J end by 3 bases, with 14 bases between. The CDR3 totals 13 residues. The CDR3 bases are TGTGCCAGTTGGGGGGCGGGAGAAGAGACCCAGTACTTC. Protein product: CASWGAGEETQYF.

The gene calls are TRBV18 and TRBJ1-2, with a weak D call TRBD1 (6 bases). From germline, CDR1 is KGHSH and CDR2 LQKENI. Trimming removed 3 bases at V and 2 bases at J, with 13 bases between. The CDR3 spans 15 residues. Here the CDR3 reads CASSPGTGGNYGYTF. As DNA, the CDR3 is TGTGCCAGCTCACCCGGAACGGGGGGCAACTATGGCTACACCTTC.

V is TRBV11-2 and J is TRBJ1-1, with D unresolved. The CDR3 is 14 amino acids. CDR1 SGHAT and CDR2 FQNNGV come from the germline V gene. V was cut by 2 bases and J by 7 bases, with 14 bases left in between. CDR3 sequence (DNA): TGTGCCAGCAGCTTAACAGTCTTCGGGGTTGAAGCTTTCTTT. This translates into CASSLTVFGVEAFF.

The gene calls are TRBV6-5 and TRBJ1-5; maybe TRBD1 (5 bases). V lost 6 bases, J lost 3 bases, and 12 bases lay in between. The CDR3 runs to 14 residues. Per the germline V gene, CDR1 is MNHEY and CDR2 is SVGAGI. The CDR3 loop reads CASREGPSNQPQHF. CDR3 bases: TGTGCCAGCAGGGAGGGACCGTCCAATCAGCCCCAGCATTTT.

This clone has a single count. The V and J genes are TRBV10-3 and TRBJ1-1; TRBD1 might be the D (6 bases). CDR3 length: 14 amino acids. Germline assignment: CDR1 ENHRY and CDR2 SYGVKD. The V and J ends lost 0 bases and 1 base respectively, with 6 bases between them. The CDR3 region has the DNA TGTGCCATCAGTGAGTCGGACAGGAACACTGAAGCTTTCTTT. Its translation: CAISESDRNTEAFF.

The J gene is TRBJ2-1, the V gene TRBV4-1, with no clear D. Germline values: CDR1 MGHRA, CDR2 YSYEKL. CDR3 length equals 12 residues. Deletions cut 2 bases from V and 6 bases from J, with 5 bases between. Here the CDR3 DNA reads TGCGCCAGCAGCCAAACAGTCAATGAGCAGTTCTTC. Encoded protein: CASSQTVNEQFF.

In DNA form, the CDR3 reads TGTGCCAGCAGTTTCGCTGACAGGGGGCATGGCTACACCTTC. This translates into CASSFADRGHGYTF. The rearrangement uses TRBV28 and TRBJ1-2; 10 bases line up with TRBD1. The CDR3 spans 14 residues. V shed 3 bases, J shed 6 bases, and the junction held 4 bases outside the gene matches. Per germline, CDR1 MDHEN and CDR2 SYDVKM.

V gene TRBV27 combines with J gene TRBJ2-1, with TRBD1 identical over 12 bases. Germline V lookup: CDR1 MNHEY, CDR2 SMNVEV (reference sequence). V was clipped by 2 bases and J by 9 bases; unmatched bases: 5. This CDR3 contains 15 residues. The DNA of the CDR3 is TGTGCCAGCAGTTTAGTCGGGACAGGGGGCTTTGAGCAGTTCTTC. It translates to CASSLVGTGGFEQFF.

V is TRBV12-5 and J is TRBJ1-1; no clear D gene. CDR1 and CDR2 from the germline V gene are LGHNT and FRNRAP. V was pared by 5 bases and J by 1 base, with 8 bases between. The CDR3 contains 13 residues. DNA of the CDR3: TGTGCTAGTGGTAACGTACAGAACACTGAAGCTTTCTTT. Amino acid sequence: CASGNVQNTEAFF.